The entry that follows covers one TCR beta chain sequence. Its antigen remains undetermined. Nothing much larger sits one base from this clone, and base qualities are not available. The Qiagen DNeasy kit was used to extract genomic DNA from unsorted PBMCs and from the negatively selected CD4+ and CD8+ fractions. TCR beta CDR3 regions were subjected to amplification by immunoSEQ multiplex PCR with primers that anneal to V and J segments. A synthetic immune receptor repertoire was used to minimize amplification bias, and any remaining bias was removed computationally after sequencing. Regarding the original processing steps: Custom Python scripts were used to quantify repertoire diversity as the Shannon entropy index. Unsorted, CD4+ and CD8+ repertoires were analyzed separately, except for combined analyses in which CD4+ and CD8+ sequences were merged in silico. Clonal expansion was defined as at least a 2-fold frequency increase after treatment relative to C1D1, with a pseudocount of 0.5 for undetected baseline clones. Clones with 0 or 1 copy at C1D1 were defined as singleton clones, while clones with 2 or more copies were defined as non-singleton clones. Clones expanded in unsorted samples were annotated as CD4+, CD8+ or unknown by matching protein sequences in sorted samples from the same patient. Wilcoxon tests were applied to paired samples to test diversity changes from C1D1 to C4D1. In its TCRdb copy, this immuneACCESS table keeps in-frame sequences only and misses some clones. Where compared with another copy, unresolved V genes explain less than half of these, and the others have no known cause. From that table come the V and J calls and clone size; the DNA was used to work out D and trimming. This sample lists tens of thousands of clones; roughly 80% were detected once. Around 8.3% of the sample is taken by the ten largest.

This entry comes from a study of PD-1 blockade in classical Hodgkin lymphoma (dated by TCRdb to the early 2020s). Concerning the study at large: Nivolumab dosing was 3 mg/kg intravenously every 2 weeks, continuing until either disease progression or unacceptable toxicity. The study used TCR beta sequencing and CyTOF to define a peripheral blood immune signature of response to PD-1 blockade in classical Hodgkin lymphoma. Findings and caveats that apply to the study as a whole: Baseline diversity similar to that of newly diagnosed patients was observed in trial patients achieving complete response, whereas significantly lower diversity was observed in partial responders and progressors. Baseline TCR diversity was reported to be lower in newly diagnosed patients than in healthy donors, and even lower in relapsed/refractory patients. Patients starting nivolumab less than 1 year after ASCT had lower diversity and were excluded from later analyses to avoid confounding by immune reconstitution. Only a single clinical trial cohort was studied, and what caused the repertoire differences, possibly disease activity or prior therapy, remained undefined. A significant rise by C4D1 was seen in CD4+ but not CD8+ TCR diversity (p=0.0027 vs p=0.16), with the rise being most apparent in complete responders (p=0.02).

Taken with the paper, the label for time point translates to: cycle 2 day 1 (C2D1) of nivolumab. Relapse after autologous stem cell transplantation had occurred in all trial patients, and cohorts A, B and C were distinguished by prior brentuximab vedotin exposure. The trial cohort comprised about 60 patients with relapsed/refractory classical Hodgkin lymphoma whose best overall responses were complete response, partial response or progressive disease. Single-agent nivolumab was administered to trial patients in the multi-cohort phase II CheckMate 205 trial. Best overall response was determined by an independent review committee according to the 2007 International Working Group response criteria. Trial PBMCs were obtained immediately prior to nivolumab initiation (C1D1) and on therapy at cycle 2 day 1 and cycle 4 day 1. Peripheral blood was collected in 8 mL Vacutainer Cell Preparation Tubes, from which PBMCs were isolated by centrifugation and then cryopreserved.

The CDR3 numbers 15 residues from cysteine through phenylalanine. Only the CDR3 part of the read is kept: 45 bases, read in frame from the first base. At the junction V is shortened by 0 bases and J by 10 bases, with 18 bases in between. According to the germline V gene (reference sequence), CDR1 reads SGHNT and CDR2 reads YYREEE. The chain is made from TRBV5-4 and TRBJ2-3; the D gene is not confidently resolved. This receptor was obtained from a human donor with classical Hodgkin lymphoma. The material was peripheral blood mononuclear cells (PBMCs), obtained before the second cycle of nivolumab. Here is the DNA: TGTGCCAGCAGCTTGGGAGGTCCCGGGCTCCCCGCGCAGTATTTT. The resulting protein is CASSLGGPGLPAQYF.